This is a list of T cell receptor beta chains from one sample in a study of cytomegalovirus exposure and HLA in healthy donors. The repertoire was sequenced with immunoSEQ multiplex PCR; TCRdb's copy has only in-frame clones and lacks some. The sample lists 150,000 to 200,000 clones, roughly 75% seen once, with 1% in the top ten. Sequenced input: PBMCs. Receptor source: a woman aged 50 to 65 in good health and CMV-seropositive. The CDR3 runs from the conserved cysteine through the conserved F or W. A D gene is named only where the DNA matches it firmly. Some rows have no size entry. The others give once, few or many, or a class for an expanded clone.

D	size	V	J	CDR3	DNA
-	-	TRBV5-4	TRBJ1-2	CASSTYLVTEGYTF	TGTGCCAGCAGCACGTATCTTGTTACGGAGGGCTACACCTTC
TRBD1	-	TRBV9	TRBJ2-7	CASSYRDSPYEQYF	TGTGCCAGCAGCTACCGGGACAGTCCCTACGAGCAGTACTTC
TRBD2	-	TRBV4-2	TRBJ2-3	CASSYSGGATRDTQYF	TGTGCCAGCAGCTACAGCGGGGGGGCTACCAGGGATACGCAGTATTTT
-	-	TRBV4-2	TRBJ1-2	CASSQEFHEGYGYTF	TGTGCCAGCAGCCAAGAGTTTCACGAGGGATATGGCTACACCTTC
TRBD1	-	TRBV30	TRBJ1-1	CAWSRTGNTEAFF	TGTGCCTGGAGTCGGACAGGGAACACTGAAGCTTTCTTT
-	-	TRBV18	TRBJ1-3	CASSPNRAGNTIYF	TGTGCCAGCTCACCTAACAGGGCTGGAAACACCATATATTTT
-	-	TRBV7-3	TRBJ2-1	CASSLTLRVDSSYNEQFF	TGTGCCAGCAGCTTAACGTTAAGGGTGGACAGCTCCTACAATGAGCAGTTCTTC
-	-	TRBV29-1	TRBJ2-3	CSVGQGPGGSTDTQYF	TGCAGCGTTGGCCAAGGGCCAGGAGGATCTACAGATACGCAGTATTTT
-	few	TRBV27	TRBJ1-1	CASTLNPGSTEAFF	TGTGCCAGTACTTTGAACCCGGGGAGCACTGAAGCTTTCTTT
TRBD2	-	TRBV28	TRBJ2-7	CAIGGGAYEQYF	TGTGCCATCGGTGGGGGGGCCTACGAGCAGTACTTC
-	-	TRBV6-6	TRBJ1-1	CASSPFVAGRTEAFF	TGTGCCAGCAGTCCCTTTGTCGCAGGGCGCACTGAAGCTTTCTTT
TRBD1	-	TRBV28	TRBJ1-2	CASSLGQDFYGYTF	TGTGCCAGCAGTTTAGGACAGGACTTCTATGGCTACACCTTC
TRBD1	few	TRBV7-9	TRBJ1-1	CASSLMTGRTEAFF	TGTGCCAGCAGCTTGATGACAGGGCGGACTGAAGCTTTCTTT
-	-	TRBV28	TRBJ1-4	CASSLLYHRATNEKLFF	TGTGCCAGCAGTTTGCTATACCACAGGGCAACTAATGAAAAACTGTTTTTT
-	once	TRBV4-3	TRBJ1-2	CASSHRNPRSSGYGYTF	TGCGCCAGCAGCCATCGAAACCCCAGGAGCAGCGGCTATGGCTACACCTTC
-	-	TRBV27	TRBJ1-6	CASSLSSTGVPHSPLHF	TGTGCCAGCAGTTTATCTTCCACGGGGGTCCCTCATTCACCCCTCCACTTT
TRBD1	-	TRBV6-1	TRBJ2-7	CASSTRDRSRLEQYF	TGTGCCAGCAGTACACGGGACAGGTCGCGATTGGAGCAGTACTTC
TRBD1	-	TRBV11-1	TRBJ1-2	CASSPGTGGAGINTF	TGTGCCAGCAGCCCCGGGACAGGGGGCGCTGGGATCAACACCTTC
-	-	TRBV11-1	TRBJ2-7	CASSLGAAGSREQYF	TGTGCCAGCAGCCTAGGAGCTGCCGGGAGCCGAGAGCAGTACTTC
TRBD2	-	TRBV19	TRBJ2-1	CASSIGLAGGPPYNEQFF	TGTGCCAGTAGTATAGGTCTAGCGGGAGGGCCTCCCTACAATGAGCAGTTCTTC
-	-	TRBV25-1	TRBJ1-4	CASNWGPQGKLFF	TGTGCCAGCAATTGGGGGCCCCAGGGAAAACTGTTTTTT
TRBD1	-	TRBV27	TRBJ2-7	CASWSRGQRHEQYF	TGTGCCAGCTGGTCCAGGGGGCAACGACACGAGCAGTACTTC
-	-	TRBV30	TRBJ1-2	CAWSVRGYGYTF	TGTGCCTGGAGTGTACGAGGCTATGGCTACACCTTC
-	few	TRBV29-1	TRBJ1-5	CSARQADNQPQHF	TGCAGCGCCCGACAGGCAGACAATCAGCCCCAGCATTTT
-	-	TRBV6-5	TRBJ1-2	CATYGGSSGYTF	TGTGCCACCTATGGGGGGTCTTCTGGCTACACCTTC
TRBD2	-	TRBV28	TRBJ2-7	CASRGGSSSEQYF	TGTGCCAGCAGGGGGGGGTCCTCGAGCGAGCAGTACTTC
-	-	TRBV7-3	TRBJ2-1	CASSYGQYNEQFF	TGTGCCAGCAGCTACGGACAGTACAATGAGCAGTTCTTC
TRBD2	-	TRBV7-7	TRBJ2-2	CASSLGLAGEGELFF	TGTGCTAGCAGCCTAGGACTAGCGGGAGAAGGGGAGCTGTTTTTT
-	-	TRBV6-5	TRBJ1-2	CASSGTFYGYTF	TGTGCCAGCAGCGGGACTTTCTATGGCTACACCTTC
TRBD2	-	TRBV5-1	TRBJ2-1	CASSVAGLAGWNEQFF	TGCGCCAGCAGCGTTGCGGGACTAGCGGGGTGGAATGAGCAGTTCTTC
TRBD2	-	TRBV11-2	TRBJ2-3	CASSRSTGTSGGRRYF	TGTGCCAGCAGCCGAAGCACCGGGACTAGCGGGGGTCGACGGTATTTT
-	-	TRBV7-2	TRBJ2-7	CASSQKIDSYEQYF	TGTGCCAGCAGCCAGAAGATTGACAGCTACGAGCAGTACTTC
TRBD1	-	TRBV7-9	TRBJ2-2	CASSTGQGVTGELFF	TGTGCCAGCAGCACAGGACAGGGGGTCACCGGGGAGCTGTTTTTT
-	-	TRBV5-6	TRBJ2-7	CASSRTWSSYEQYF	TGTGCCAGCAGCCGTACATGGAGCTCCTACGAGCAGTACTTC
TRBD2	few	TRBV19	TRBJ2-3	CASKQREGRADTQYF	TGTGCCAGTAAACAGCGGGAGGGCCGTGCAGATACGCAGTATTTT
-	-	TRBV7-2	TRBJ2-5	CASSLAGLSETQYF	TGTGCCAGCAGCTTAGCGGGCCTATCAGAGACCCAGTACTTC
-	-	TRBV7-2	TRBJ2-7	CASSFDGRGYEQYF	TGTGCCAGCAGCTTCGATGGAAGGGGATACGAGCAGTACTTC
-	-	TRBV29-1	TRBJ2-7	CSVEDPSGGGYEQYF	TGCAGCGTTGAAGACCCCAGTGGGGGAGGATACGAGCAGTACTTC
TRBD1	-	TRBV7-6	TRBJ2-1	CASSSGAQGAGGQFF	TGTGCCAGCAGTTCGGGGGCTCAGGGGGCAGGAGGGCAGTTCTTC
TRBD2	-	TRBV5-1	TRBJ2-7	CASSLFPAGGYEQYF	TGCGCCAGCAGCTTGTTCCCCGCGGGAGGGTACGAGCAGTACTTC
TRBD1	-	TRBV28	TRBJ2-2	CASSSTGTGGRSTGELFF	TGTGCCAGCAGTTCAACCGGGACAGGGGGTCGGAGCACCGGGGAGCTGTTTTTT
-	-	TRBV11-1	TRBJ2-7	CASSLSGGVREQYF	TGTGCCAGCAGCTTAAGCGGCGGAGTCCGCGAGCAGTACTTC
-	-	TRBV9	TRBJ1-2	CASSRTAYGYTF	TGTGCCAGCAGCCGGACAGCGTATGGCTACACCTTC
TRBD2	-	TRBV5-4	TRBJ2-3	CASSSGTTLGTDTQYF	TGTGCCAGCAGCTCCGGGACTACCCTAGGCACAGATACGCAGTATTTT
-	-	TRBV19	TRBJ2-6	CASSATRGKTLSGANVLTF	TGTGCCAGTAGTGCGACCAGGGGTAAAACTCTCTCTGGGGCCAACGTCCTGACTTTC